This TCR beta chain was found in a study of chemoradiotherapy in HPV16-positive cancers. Libraries were prepared by immunoSEQ multiplex PCR; TCRdb keeps only in-frame clonotypes and omits some of them. The sample shows fewer than 20,000 clones, around 92% of them seen only once. The input for sequencing was blood, taken from a patient who underwent chemoradiotherapy. The TCR sequence derives from a human donor with HPV-associated anogenital cancer.

CDR3 sequence reads: CASSPPQLTYEQYF. CDR3 DNA sequence: TGTGCCAGCAGCCCCCCGCAGCTTACCTACGAGCAGTACTTC. The chain couples TRBV6-7 to TRBJ2-7; the D is unclear. TRBV6-7 is an open reading frame, and its role is uncertain. The CDR3 is 14 amino acids. V gave up 6 bases and J gave up 2 bases, with 14 bases separating them.